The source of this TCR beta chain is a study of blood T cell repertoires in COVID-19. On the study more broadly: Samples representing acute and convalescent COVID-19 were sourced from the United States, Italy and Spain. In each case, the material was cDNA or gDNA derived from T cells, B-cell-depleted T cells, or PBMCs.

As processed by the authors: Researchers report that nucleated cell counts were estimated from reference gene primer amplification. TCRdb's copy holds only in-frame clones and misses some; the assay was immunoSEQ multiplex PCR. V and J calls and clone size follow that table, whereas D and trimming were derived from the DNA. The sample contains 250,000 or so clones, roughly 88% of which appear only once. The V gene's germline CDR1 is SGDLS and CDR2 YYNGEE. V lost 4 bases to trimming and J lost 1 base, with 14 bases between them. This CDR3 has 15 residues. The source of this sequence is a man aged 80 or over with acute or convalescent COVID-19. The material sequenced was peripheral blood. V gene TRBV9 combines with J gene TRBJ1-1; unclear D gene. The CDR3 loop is CASSPAGFRNTEAFF. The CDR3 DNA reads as TGTGCCAGCAGCCCAGCCGGGTTTCGGAACACTGAAGCTTTCTTT.